This is a list of T cell receptor beta chains from one sample in a study of shared clonotypes between healthy human individuals. Data came from immunoSEQ multiplex PCR; TCRdb stores just in-frame clones and leaves some out. The table lists 2.5 million or so clones, around 90% of them singletons. The sample consisted of naive CD4+ T cells sorted from blood. Every receptor here comes from a man younger than 35 in good health. CDR3s include the opening cysteine and the closing phenylalanine or tryptophan. The D gene is left open where the match is weak. Where a row states a size, it is once, few, many or the class of an expanded clone; other rows omit it.

d_gene: TRBD1
v_gene: TRBV6-1
j_gene: TRBJ2-7
abundance: -
CDR3aa: CASRTGTATYEQYF
CDR3nt: TGTGCCAGCAGAACCGGGACAGCGACCTACGAGCAGTACTTC

d_gene: -
v_gene: TRBV2
j_gene: TRBJ2-2
abundance: -
CDR3aa: CASSEVTGFTGELFF
CDR3nt: TGTGCCAGCAGTGAAGTTACAGGGTTCACCGGGGAGCTGTTTTTT

d_gene: TRBD1
v_gene: TRBV28
j_gene: TRBJ1-1
abundance: -
CDR3aa: CASKPQGPKDTEAFF
CDR3nt: TGTGCCAGCAAACCACAGGGGCCTAAAGACACTGAAGCTTTCTTT

d_gene: -
v_gene: TRBV5-1
j_gene: TRBJ2-5
abundance: -
CDR3aa: CASSLVPQETQYF
CDR3nt: TGCGCCAGCAGCTTGGTCCCCCAAGAGACCCAGTACTTC

d_gene: TRBD2
v_gene: TRBV6-1
j_gene: TRBJ2-3
abundance: -
CDR3aa: CASILAGATDTQYF
CDR3nt: TGTGCCAGCATCCTAGCGGGAGCAACAGATACGCAGTATTTT

d_gene: -
v_gene: TRBV2
j_gene: TRBJ1-1
abundance: -
CDR3aa: CASTRAVWGATEAFF
CDR3nt: TGTGCCAGCACCCGAGCAGTGTGGGGTGCCACTGAAGCTTTCTTT

d_gene: -
v_gene: TRBV6-5
j_gene: TRBJ1-3
abundance: -
CDR3aa: CASRPSERNTIYF
CDR3nt: TGTGCCAGCAGGCCTTCAGAAAGAAACACCATATATTTT

d_gene: TRBD2
v_gene: TRBV5-3
j_gene: TRBJ2-7
abundance: -
CDR3aa: CARSTLGLAGSEQYF
CDR3nt: TGTGCCAGAAGCACCTTGGGACTAGCGGGATCCGAGCAGTACTTC

d_gene: TRBD2
v_gene: TRBV7-2
j_gene: TRBJ2-7
abundance: -
CDR3aa: CASSFGGAYEQYF
CDR3nt: TGTGCCAGCAGCTTTGGGGGGGCCTACGAGCAGTACTTC

d_gene: TRBD1
v_gene: TRBV2
j_gene: TRBJ2-5
abundance: -
CDR3aa: CASSGTGASGTQYF
CDR3nt: TGTGCCAGCAGTGGGACAGGCGCTTCCGGGACCCAGTACTTC

d_gene: -
v_gene: TRBV6-6
j_gene: TRBJ2-7
abundance: -
CDR3aa: CASSYSNSYEQYF
CDR3nt: TGTGCCAGCAGTTACAGCAACTCCTACGAGCAGTACTTC

d_gene: TRBD1
v_gene: TRBV10-1
j_gene: TRBJ2-3
abundance: -
CDR3aa: CASSPTRGTGSLTDTQYF
CDR3nt: TGCGCCAGCAGCCCGACCAGAGGGACAGGGAGCCTCACAGATACGCAGTATTTT

d_gene: -
v_gene: TRBV7-2
j_gene: TRBJ2-5
abundance: -
CDR3aa: CASSSPGGRLVQETQYF
CDR3nt: TGTGCCAGCAGCTCCCCCGGGGGGCGGTTGGTCCAAGAGACCCAGTACTTC

d_gene: -
v_gene: TRBV5-1
j_gene: TRBJ1-5
abundance: few
CDR3aa: CASSLEGYSNQPQHF
CDR3nt: TGCGCCAGCAGCTTGGAGGGTTATAGCAATCAGCCCCAGCATTTT

d_gene: TRBD1
v_gene: TRBV19
j_gene: TRBJ1-4
abundance: -
CDR3aa: CASSIVGQGEEKLFF
CDR3nt: TGTGCCAGTAGTATTGTCGGACAGGGAGAAGAAAAACTGTTTTTT

d_gene: -
v_gene: TRBV5-1
j_gene: TRBJ2-3
abundance: -
CDR3aa: CASSPRDGSDTQYF
CDR3nt: TGCGCCAGCAGCCCCCGGGACGGATCAGATACGCAGTATTTT

d_gene: -
v_gene: TRBV30
j_gene: TRBJ1-5
abundance: -
CDR3aa: CAWSVRGGNQPQHF
CDR3nt: TGTGCCTGGAGTGTCAGGGGCGGGAATCAGCCCCAGCATTTT

d_gene: TRBD2
v_gene: TRBV7-2
j_gene: TRBJ2-7
abundance: -
CDR3aa: CASSTRLAGGTYEQYF
CDR3nt: TGTGCCAGCAGCACTAGACTAGCGGGGGGAACCTACGAGCAGTACTTC

d_gene: TRBD2
v_gene: TRBV7-9
j_gene: TRBJ2-1
abundance: -
CDR3aa: CASSLASSGGAGMSFF
CDR3nt: TGTGCCAGCAGCTTAGCTTCTAGCGGGGGGGCCGGGATGTCGTTCTTC

d_gene: -
v_gene: TRBV2
j_gene: TRBJ2-7
abundance: -
CDR3aa: CASSGPGLSYEQYF
CDR3nt: TGTGCCAGCAGTGGGCCAGGGCTTTCCTACGAGCAGTACTTC

d_gene: -
v_gene: TRBV28
j_gene: TRBJ2-7
abundance: -
CDR3aa: CASSSPRVSYEQYF
CDR3nt: TGTGCCAGCAGCTCCCCGCGGGTCTCCTACGAGCAGTACTTC

d_gene: -
v_gene: TRBV9
j_gene: TRBJ2-7
abundance: -
CDR3aa: CASSPPGALYEQYF
CDR3nt: TGTGCCAGCAGCCCCCCAGGGGCCCTCTACGAGCAGTACTTC

d_gene: TRBD1
v_gene: TRBV18
j_gene: TRBJ1-4
abundance: once
CDR3aa: CASSRQGVGEKLFF
CDR3nt: TGTGCCAGCTCACGACAGGGGGTTGGAGAAAAACTGTTTTTT

d_gene: TRBD1
v_gene: TRBV4-1
j_gene: TRBJ1-6
abundance: -
CDR3aa: CASSLDRNYNSPLHF
CDR3nt: TGCGCCAGCAGCCTGGACAGGAATTATAATTCACCCCTCCACTTT

d_gene: TRBD2
v_gene: TRBV4-3
j_gene: TRBJ2-1
abundance: -
CDR3aa: CASSQESGSRNEQFF
CDR3nt: TGCGCCAGCAGCCAAGAAAGCGGGAGCAGGAATGAGCAGTTCTTC

d_gene: TRBD2
v_gene: TRBV7-9
j_gene: TRBJ2-7
abundance: -
CDR3aa: CASSKGLAGGPGYEQYF
CDR3nt: TGTGCCAGCAGCAAGGGACTAGCGGGAGGACCAGGGTACGAGCAGTACTTC

d_gene: -
v_gene: TRBV2
j_gene: TRBJ2-5
abundance: -
CDR3aa: CASSPAGETQYF
CDR3nt: TGTGCCAGCAGCCCGGCTGGGGAGACCCAGTACTTC

d_gene: -
v_gene: TRBV6-5
j_gene: TRBJ2-1
abundance: -
CDR3aa: CASSRGFSSYNEQFF
CDR3nt: TGTGCCAGCAGCCGGGGGTTTAGCTCCTACAATGAGCAGTTCTTC

d_gene: -
v_gene: TRBV6-6
j_gene: TRBJ2-1
abundance: -
CDR3aa: CASILRDGGVDEQFF
CDR3nt: TGTGCCAGCATCTTACGGGACGGTGGTGTAGATGAGCAGTTCTTC

d_gene: TRBD1
v_gene: TRBV7-9
j_gene: TRBJ1-3
abundance: -
CDR3aa: CASSLAPTGEGSGNTIYF
CDR3nt: TGTGCCAGCAGCTTAGCTCCGACAGGGGAGGGCTCTGGAAACACCATATATTTT

d_gene: -
v_gene: TRBV19
j_gene: TRBJ1-2
abundance: few
CDR3aa: CASSLGGVYGYTF
CDR3nt: TGTGCCAGTAGTCTCGGTGGGGTCTATGGCTACACCTTC

d_gene: -
v_gene: TRBV30
j_gene: TRBJ1-1
abundance: -
CDR3aa: CAWSVLRGGSEAFF
CDR3nt: TGTGCCTGGAGTGTACTCCGTGGGGGCTCTGAAGCTTTCTTT

d_gene: TRBD2
v_gene: TRBV4-1
j_gene: TRBJ2-2
abundance: -
CDR3aa: CASSQGEGPTGELFF
CDR3nt: TGCGCCAGCAGCCAAGGGGAGGGCCCCACCGGGGAGCTGTTTTTT